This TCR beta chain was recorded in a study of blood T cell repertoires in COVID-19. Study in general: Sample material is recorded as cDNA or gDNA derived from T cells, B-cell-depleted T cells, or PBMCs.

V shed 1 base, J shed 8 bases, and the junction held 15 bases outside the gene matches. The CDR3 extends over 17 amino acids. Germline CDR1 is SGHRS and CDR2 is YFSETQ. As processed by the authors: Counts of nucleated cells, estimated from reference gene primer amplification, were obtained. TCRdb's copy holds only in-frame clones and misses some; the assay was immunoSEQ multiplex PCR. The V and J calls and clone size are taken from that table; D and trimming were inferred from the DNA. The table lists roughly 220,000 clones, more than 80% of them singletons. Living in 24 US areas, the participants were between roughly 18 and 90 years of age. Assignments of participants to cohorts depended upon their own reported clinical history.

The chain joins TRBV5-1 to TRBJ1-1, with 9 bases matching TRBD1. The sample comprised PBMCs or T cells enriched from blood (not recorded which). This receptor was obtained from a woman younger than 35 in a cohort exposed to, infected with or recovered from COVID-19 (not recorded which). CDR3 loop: CASSLRSLMDRGYEAFF. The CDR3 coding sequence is TGCGCCAGCAGCTTGAGAAGTTTGATGGACAGGGGCTACGAAGCTTTCTTT.